This T cell receptor beta chain was sequenced for a study of blood T cell repertoires in COVID-19. The CDR3 totals 14 residues. Here immunoSEQ multiplex PCR was the method, and the copy in TCRdb shows in-frame clones only, minus some. The data hold approximately 100,000 clones, with more than 65% observed a single time. The specimen was peripheral blood. The TCR originated in a woman over 75 with active or convalescent COVID-19. The rearrangement links TRBV21-1 to TRBJ2-1; the D call in the table, TRBD2, was not verified against the DNA. TRBV21-1 is given as a pseudogene. The DNA for the CDR3 is TGTGCCAGCAGGCAAACGAAAGCATACAATGAGCAGTTCTTC. Translating it yields CASRQTKAYNEQFF.